This T cell receptor beta chain comes out of a study of cytomegalovirus exposure and HLA in healthy donors. This CDR3 is 15 amino acids long. The V segment lost 5 bases and the J segment 4 bases; nucleotides outside the gene matches: 8. CDR1 and CDR2 from the germline V gene are MNHNY and SVGAGI (reference sequence). Broader study findings: In a later analysis, across HLA loci, associated TCR counts were highest for DRB1, lowest for HLA-C.

PCR was performed using 60 Vbeta and 13 Jbeta primers. Under the authors' procedure: About 11 million of about 88 million unique TCR beta chains were shared, per a later count. TCRdb keeps only in-frame clones here, not all; method: immunoSEQ multiplex PCR. The V and J calls and clone size were taken over from that table, and D and trimming were inferred from the DNA. The sample carries some 97,000 clones, more than 65% recorded once. Concerning this clone: What it binds is unknown.

Donors sampled were nominally healthy, though unrecorded immune exposures were likely. The sequence came from a woman aged 45-65 years in good health and CMV-seropositive. Sequencing used PBMCs. The gene calls are TRBV6-6 and TRBJ2-5, with 9 bases identical to TRBD1. CDR3 loop: CASSPRQGGRETQYF. The CDR3 DNA follows: TGTGCCAGCAGTCCACGACAGGGGGGGCGAGAGACCCAGTACTTC.